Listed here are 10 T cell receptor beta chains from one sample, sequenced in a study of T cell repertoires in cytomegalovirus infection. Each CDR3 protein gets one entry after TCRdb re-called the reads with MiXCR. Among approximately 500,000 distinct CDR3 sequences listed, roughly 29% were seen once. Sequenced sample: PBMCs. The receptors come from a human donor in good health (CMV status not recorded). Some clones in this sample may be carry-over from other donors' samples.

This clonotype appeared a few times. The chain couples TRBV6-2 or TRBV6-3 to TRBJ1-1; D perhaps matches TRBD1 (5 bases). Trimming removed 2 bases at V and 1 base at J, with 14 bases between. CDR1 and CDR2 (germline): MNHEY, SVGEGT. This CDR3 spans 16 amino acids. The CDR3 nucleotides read TGTGCCAGCAGTTACCTCACCAACAGGAGGAACACTGAAGCTTTCTTT. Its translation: CASSYLTNRRNTEAFF.

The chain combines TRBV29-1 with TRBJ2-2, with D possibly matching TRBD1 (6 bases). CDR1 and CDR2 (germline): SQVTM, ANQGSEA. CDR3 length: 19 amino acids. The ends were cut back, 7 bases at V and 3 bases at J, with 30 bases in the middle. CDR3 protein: CSDLNPQGRDACDTGELFF. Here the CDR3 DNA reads TGCAGCGACCTGAACCCCCAGGGGAGAGATGCGTGCGACACCGGGGAGCTGTTTTTT.

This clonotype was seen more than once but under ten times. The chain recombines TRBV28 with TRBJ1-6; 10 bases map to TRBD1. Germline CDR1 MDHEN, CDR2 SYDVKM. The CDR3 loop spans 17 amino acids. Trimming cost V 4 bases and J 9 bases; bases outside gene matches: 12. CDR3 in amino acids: CASSSLTGGSLASPLHF. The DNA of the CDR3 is TGTGCCAGCAGTTCCCTGACAGGGGGCAGTTTGGCTTCACCCCTCCACTTT. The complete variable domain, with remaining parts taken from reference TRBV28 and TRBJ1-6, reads DVKVTQSSRYLVKRTGEKVFLECVQDMDHENMFWYRQDPGLGLRLIYFSYDVKMKEKGDIPEGYSVSREKKERFSLILESASTNQTSMYLCASSSLTGGSLASPLHFGNGTRLTVT.

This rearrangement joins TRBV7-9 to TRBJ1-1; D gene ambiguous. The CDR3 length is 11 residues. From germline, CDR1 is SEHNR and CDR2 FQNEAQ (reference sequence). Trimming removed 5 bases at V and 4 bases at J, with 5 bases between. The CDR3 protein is CASSPLTEAFF. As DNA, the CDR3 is TGTGCCAGCAGCCCTCTCACTGAAGCTTTCTTT.

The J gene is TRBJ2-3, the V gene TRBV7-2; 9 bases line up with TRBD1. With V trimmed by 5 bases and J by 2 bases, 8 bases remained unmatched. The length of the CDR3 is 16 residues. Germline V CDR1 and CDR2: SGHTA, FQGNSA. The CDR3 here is CASSPRGTGTTDTQYF. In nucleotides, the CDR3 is TGTGCCAGCAGCCCTCGCGGGACAGGGACCACAGATACGCAGTATTTT. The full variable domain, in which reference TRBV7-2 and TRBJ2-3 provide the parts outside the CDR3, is GAGVSQSPSNKVTEKGKDVELRCDPISGHTALYWYRQSLGQGLEFLIYFQGNSAPDKSGLPSDRFSAERTGGSVSTLTIQRTQQEDSAVYLCASSPRGTGTTDTQYFGPGTRLTVL.

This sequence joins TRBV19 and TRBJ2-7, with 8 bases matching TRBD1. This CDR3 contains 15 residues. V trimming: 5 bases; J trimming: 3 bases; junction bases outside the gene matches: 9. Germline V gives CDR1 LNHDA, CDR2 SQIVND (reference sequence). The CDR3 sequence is CASSSGTGYNYEQYF. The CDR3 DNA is TGTGCCAGTAGTTCCGGGACAGGATATAACTACGAGCAGTACTTC.

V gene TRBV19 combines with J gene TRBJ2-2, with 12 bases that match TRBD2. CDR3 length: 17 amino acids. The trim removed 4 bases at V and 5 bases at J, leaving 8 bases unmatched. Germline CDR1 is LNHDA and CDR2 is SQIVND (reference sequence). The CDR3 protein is CASSNLASGRGTGELFF. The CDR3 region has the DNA TGTGCCAGTAGTAACCTCGCTAGCGGGAGGGGGACCGGGGAGCTGTTTTTT.

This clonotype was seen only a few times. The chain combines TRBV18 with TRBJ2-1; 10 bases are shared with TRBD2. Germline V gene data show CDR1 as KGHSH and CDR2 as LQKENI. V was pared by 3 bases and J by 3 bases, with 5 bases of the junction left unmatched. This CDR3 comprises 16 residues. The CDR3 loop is CASSPLLAGNYNEQFF. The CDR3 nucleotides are TGTGCCAGCTCACCCTTACTAGCGGGAAACTACAATGAGCAGTTCTTC.

The CDR3 nucleotides read TGTGCCAGCAGCGTAGATCAGGGGGCAGCTAATGAAAAACTGTTTTTT. Amino acids: CASSVDQGAANEKLFF. V gene TRBV9 combines with J gene TRBJ1-4; 8 bases line up with TRBD1. Trimming at V came to 0 bases and at J to 3 bases, leaving 4 bases not matched to a gene. Per the germline V gene, CDR1 is SGDLS and CDR2 is YYNGEE. The CDR3 covers 16 residues. Drawing the rest from reference TRBV9 and TRBJ1-4, the complete variable domain is DSGVTQTPKHLITATGQRVTLRCSPRSGDLSVYWYQQSLDQGLQFLIQYYNGEERAKGNILERFSAQQFPDLHSELNLSSLELGDSALYFCASSVDQGAANEKLFFGSGTQLSVL.

CDR3 nucleotide sequence: TGTGCCAGCAGCTTAGGGCGGGACTGCGGGGGGGAGCAGTACGTC. It yields the protein CASSLGRDCGGEQYV. The chain combines TRBV7-6 with TRBJ2-7, with 8 bases lining up with TRBD2. This CDR3 region has 15 residues. V was pared by 1 base and J by 7 bases, with 9 bases of the junction left unmatched. Germline lookup yields CDR1 SGHVS and CDR2 FNYEAQ.